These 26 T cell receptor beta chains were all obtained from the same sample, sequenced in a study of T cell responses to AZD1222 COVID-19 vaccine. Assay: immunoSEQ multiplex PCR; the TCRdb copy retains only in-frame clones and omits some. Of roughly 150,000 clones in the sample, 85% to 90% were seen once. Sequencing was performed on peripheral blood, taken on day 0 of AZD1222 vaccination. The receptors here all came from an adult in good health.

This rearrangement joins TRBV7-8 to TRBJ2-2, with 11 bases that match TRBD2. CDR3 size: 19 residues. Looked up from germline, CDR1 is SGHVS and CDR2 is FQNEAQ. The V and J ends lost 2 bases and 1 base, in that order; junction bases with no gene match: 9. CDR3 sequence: CASSLRSTSGDVNTGELFF. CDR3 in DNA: TGTGCCAGCAGCTTAAGATCGACTAGCGGGGACGTGAACACCGGGGAGCTGTTTTTT.

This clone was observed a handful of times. CDR3 DNA: TGTGCCAGCAGCCAAAGTAGGGGATCGGGCCAGCCCCAGCATTTT. Protein sequence: CASSQSRGSGQPQHF. The chain uses TRBV7-9 and TRBJ1-5, with D possibly being TRBD1 (5 bases). CDR1 and CDR2 from the germline V gene are SEHNR and FQNEAQ (reference sequence). The V gene lost 5 bases and the J gene lost 7 bases, with 18 bases spanning the gap. The CDR3 spans 15 residues.

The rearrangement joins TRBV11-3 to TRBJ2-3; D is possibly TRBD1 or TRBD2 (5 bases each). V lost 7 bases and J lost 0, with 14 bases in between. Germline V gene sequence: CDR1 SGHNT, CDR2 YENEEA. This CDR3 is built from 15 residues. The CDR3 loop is CASTDRGRSTDTQYF. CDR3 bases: TGTGCCAGCACCGACCGGGGACGAAGCACAGATACGCAGTATTTT.

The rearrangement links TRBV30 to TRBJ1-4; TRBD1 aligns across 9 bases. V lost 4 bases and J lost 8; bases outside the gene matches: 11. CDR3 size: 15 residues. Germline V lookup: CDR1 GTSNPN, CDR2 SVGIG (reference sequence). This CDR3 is CAWTGGQGLREKLFF. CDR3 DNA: TGTGCCTGGACCGGGGGACAGGGCCTACGGGAAAAACTGTTTTTT. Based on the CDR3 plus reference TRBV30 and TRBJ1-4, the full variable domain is SQTIHQWPATLVQPVGSPLSLECTVEGTSNPNLYWYRQAAGRGLQLLFYSVGIGQISSEVPQNLSASRPQDRQFILSSKKLLLSDSGFYLCAWTGGQGLREKLFFGSGTQLSVL.

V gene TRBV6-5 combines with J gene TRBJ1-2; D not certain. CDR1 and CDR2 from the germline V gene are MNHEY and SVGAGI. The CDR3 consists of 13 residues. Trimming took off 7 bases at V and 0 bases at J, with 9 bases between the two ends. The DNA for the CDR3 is TGTGCCAGCAAACCGAAAGCTAACTATGGCTACACCTTC. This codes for CASKPKANYGYTF.

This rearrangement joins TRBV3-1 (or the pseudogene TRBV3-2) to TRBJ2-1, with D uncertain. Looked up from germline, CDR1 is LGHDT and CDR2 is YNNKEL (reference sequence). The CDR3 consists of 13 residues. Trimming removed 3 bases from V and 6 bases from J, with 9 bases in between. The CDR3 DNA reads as TGTGCCAGCAGCCATTTGACCAGCAATGAGCAGTTCTTC. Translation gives CASSHLTSNEQFF.

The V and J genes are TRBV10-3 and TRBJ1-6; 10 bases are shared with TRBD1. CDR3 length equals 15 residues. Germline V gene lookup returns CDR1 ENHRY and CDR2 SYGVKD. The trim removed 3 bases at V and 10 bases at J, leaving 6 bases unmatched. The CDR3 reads CAISDSGTGVSPLHF. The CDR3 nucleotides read TGTGCCATCAGTGATTCCGGGACAGGGGTGTCACCCCTCCACTTT.

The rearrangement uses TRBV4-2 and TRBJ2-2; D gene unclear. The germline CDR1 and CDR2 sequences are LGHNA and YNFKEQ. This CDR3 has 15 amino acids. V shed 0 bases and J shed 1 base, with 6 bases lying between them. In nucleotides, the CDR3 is TGTGCCAGCAGCCAAGATCATCGGAACACCGGGGAGCTGTTTTTT. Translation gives CASSQDHRNTGELFF.

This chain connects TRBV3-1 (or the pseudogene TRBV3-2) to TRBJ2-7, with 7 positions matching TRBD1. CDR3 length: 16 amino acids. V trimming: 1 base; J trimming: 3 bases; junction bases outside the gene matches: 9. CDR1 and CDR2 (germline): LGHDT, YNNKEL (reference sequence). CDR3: CASSQGINRGGYEQYF. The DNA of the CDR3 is TGTGCCAGCAGCCAAGGGATTAACAGGGGCGGCTACGAGCAGTACTTC.

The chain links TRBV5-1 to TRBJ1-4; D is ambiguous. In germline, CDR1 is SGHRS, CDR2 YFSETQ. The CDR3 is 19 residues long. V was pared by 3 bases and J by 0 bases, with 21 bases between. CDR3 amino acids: CASSSGRTIKVSTNEKLFF. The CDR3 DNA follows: TGCGCCAGCAGCTCCGGACGTACGATAAAGGTCTCAACTAATGAAAAACTGTTTTTT.

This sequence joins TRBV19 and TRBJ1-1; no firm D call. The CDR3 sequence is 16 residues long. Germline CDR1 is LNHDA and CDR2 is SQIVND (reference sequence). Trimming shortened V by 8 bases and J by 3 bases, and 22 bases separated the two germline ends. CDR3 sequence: CASSDASVLGYTEAFF. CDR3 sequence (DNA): TGTGCCAGTTCGGATGCGTCTGTGCTGGGGTACACTGAAGCTTTCTTT.

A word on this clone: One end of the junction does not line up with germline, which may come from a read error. In nucleotides, the CDR3 is TGTGTCAGCAGCGGGCAATGGGATCAGCCCCAGCATTTT. This codes for CVSSGQWDQPQHF. The rearrangement links TRBV27 to TRBJ1-5; D is uncertain. Looked up from germline, CDR1 is MNHEY and CDR2 is SMNVEV (reference sequence). The CDR3 is made up of 13 amino acids.

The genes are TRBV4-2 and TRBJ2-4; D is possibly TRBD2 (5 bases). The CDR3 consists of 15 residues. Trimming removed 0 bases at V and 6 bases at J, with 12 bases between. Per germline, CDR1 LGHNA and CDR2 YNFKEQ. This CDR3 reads CASSQDHGEINIQYF. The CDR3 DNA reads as TGTGCCAGCAGCCAAGATCACGGGGAGATAAACATTCAGTACTTC.

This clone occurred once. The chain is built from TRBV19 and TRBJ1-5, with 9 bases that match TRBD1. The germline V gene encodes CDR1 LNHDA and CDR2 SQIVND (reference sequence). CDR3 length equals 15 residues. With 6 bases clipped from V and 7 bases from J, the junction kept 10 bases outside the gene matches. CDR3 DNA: TGTGCCAGTAGCTCCGGGACAGGGAATCACCAGCCCCAGCATTTT. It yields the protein CASSSGTGNHQPQHF.

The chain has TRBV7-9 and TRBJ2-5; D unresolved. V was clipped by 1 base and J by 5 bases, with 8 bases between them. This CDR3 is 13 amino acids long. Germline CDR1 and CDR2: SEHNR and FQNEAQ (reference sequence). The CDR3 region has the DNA TGTGCCAGCAGCTTAGAGGGCCTTGAGACCCAGTACTTC. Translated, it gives CASSLEGLETQYF. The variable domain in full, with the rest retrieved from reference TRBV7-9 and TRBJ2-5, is DTGVSQNPRHKITKRGQNVTFRCDPISEHNRLYWYRQTLGQGPEFLTYFQNEAQLEKSRLLSDRFSAERPKGSFSTLEIQRTEQGDSAMYLCASSLEGLETQYFGPGTRLLVL.

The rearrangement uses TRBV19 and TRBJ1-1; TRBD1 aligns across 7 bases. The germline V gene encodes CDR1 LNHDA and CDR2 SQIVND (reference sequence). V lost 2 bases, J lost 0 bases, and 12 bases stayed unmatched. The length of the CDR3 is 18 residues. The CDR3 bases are TGTGCCAGTAGTATAAATACAGGGGACCCTCTCTTGAACACTGAAGCTTTCTTT. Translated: CASSINTGDPLLNTEAFF.

CDR3 sequence reads: CASSRAMTLGAQTYEQYF. The CDR3 DNA reads as TGTGCCAGCAGCCGGGCTATGACTTTGGGGGCCCAAACCTACGAGCAGTACTTC. The chain uses TRBV5-4 and TRBJ2-7; a weak D match, TRBD1 (6 bases). Germline V gives CDR1 SGHNT, CDR2 YYREEE (reference sequence). Between the trimmed V and J ends, which lost 4 bases and 2 bases, there was a span of 25 bases. This CDR3 has 18 amino acids.

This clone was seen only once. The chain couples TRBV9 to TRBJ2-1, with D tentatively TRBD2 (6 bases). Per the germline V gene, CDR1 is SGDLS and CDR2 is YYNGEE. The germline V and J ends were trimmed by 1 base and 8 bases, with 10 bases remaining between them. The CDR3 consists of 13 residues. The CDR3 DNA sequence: TGTGCCAGCAGCGTATCCAGCGGGCATGAGCAGTTCTTC. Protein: CASSVSSGHEQFF.

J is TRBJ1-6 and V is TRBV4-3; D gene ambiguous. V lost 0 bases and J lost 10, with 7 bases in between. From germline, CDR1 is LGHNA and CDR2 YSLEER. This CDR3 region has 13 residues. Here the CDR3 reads CASSQELFSPLHF. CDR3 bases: TGCGCCAGCAGCCAAGAGTTGTTCTCACCCCTCCACTTT.

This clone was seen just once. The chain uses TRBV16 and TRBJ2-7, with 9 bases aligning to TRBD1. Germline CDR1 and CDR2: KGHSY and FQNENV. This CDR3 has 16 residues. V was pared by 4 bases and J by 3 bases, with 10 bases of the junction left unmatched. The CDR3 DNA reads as TGTGCCAGCAGCCCCAAGGCGGGACAGGGCTTCTACGAGCAGTACTTC. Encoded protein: CASSPKAGQGFYEQYF.

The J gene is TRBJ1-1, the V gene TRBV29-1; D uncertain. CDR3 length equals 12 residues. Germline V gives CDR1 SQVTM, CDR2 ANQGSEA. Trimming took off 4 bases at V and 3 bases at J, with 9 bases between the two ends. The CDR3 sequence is CSVGFGDTEAFF. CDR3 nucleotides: TGCAGCGTTGGGTTCGGCGACACTGAAGCTTTCTTT.

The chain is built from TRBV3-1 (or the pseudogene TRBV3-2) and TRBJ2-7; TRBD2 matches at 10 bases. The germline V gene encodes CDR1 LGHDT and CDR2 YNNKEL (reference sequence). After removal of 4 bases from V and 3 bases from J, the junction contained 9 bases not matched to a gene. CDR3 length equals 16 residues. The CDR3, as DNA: TGTGCCAGCAGCCGACCGGGACTAGCGAGTTACTACGAGCAGTACTTC. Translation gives CASSRPGLASYYEQYF.

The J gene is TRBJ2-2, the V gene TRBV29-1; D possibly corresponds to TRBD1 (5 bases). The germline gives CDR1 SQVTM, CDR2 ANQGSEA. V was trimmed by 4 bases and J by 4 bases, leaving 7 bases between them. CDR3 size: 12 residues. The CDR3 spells CSVVGATGELFF. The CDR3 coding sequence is TGCAGCGTTGTTGGGGCCACCGGGGAGCTGTTTTTT.

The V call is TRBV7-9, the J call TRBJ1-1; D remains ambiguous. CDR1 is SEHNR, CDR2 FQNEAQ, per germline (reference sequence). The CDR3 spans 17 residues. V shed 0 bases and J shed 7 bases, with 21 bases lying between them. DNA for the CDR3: TGTGCCAGCAGCTTAGCCGAATATACGGGAACCGAACGTGAAGCTTTCTTT. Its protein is CASSLAEYTGTEREAFF.

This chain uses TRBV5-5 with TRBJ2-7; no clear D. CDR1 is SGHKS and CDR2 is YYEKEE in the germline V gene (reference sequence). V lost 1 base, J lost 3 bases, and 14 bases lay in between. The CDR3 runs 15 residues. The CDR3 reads CASSLLSQFGYEQYF. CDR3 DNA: TGTGCCAGCAGCTTGCTTTCGCAGTTCGGCTACGAGCAGTACTTC.

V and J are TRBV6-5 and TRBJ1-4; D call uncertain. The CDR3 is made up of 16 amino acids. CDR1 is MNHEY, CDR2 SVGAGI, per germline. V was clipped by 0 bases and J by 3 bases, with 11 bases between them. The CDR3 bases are TGTGCCAGCAGTTACTCGAAAGGTTGGGCTAATGAAAAACTGTTTTTT. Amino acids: CASSYSKGWANEKLFF.